The clone carrying this T cell receptor beta chain has only a few counts. Its antigen is not identified. This sample was taken from a study of PD-L1 blockade in urothelial cancer. At the level of the study: Twenty-five of 29 patients were men who had bladder-origin urothelial cancer. Analysis of blood occurred 3 weeks (second dose) and 6 weeks after treatment start. Study-wide findings and caveats: Durable-benefit patients showed greater tumor-associated blood clone expansion at 3 weeks.

Clones were sequenced by immunoSEQ multiplex PCR, and TCRdb holds only the in-frame ones, with some missing. The sample lists some 100,000 clones, approximately 90% occurring once. CDR1 is MNHEY, CDR2 SMNVEV, per germline (reference sequence). Trimming took off 5 bases at V and 3 bases at J, with 10 bases between the two ends. CDR3 length: 13 amino acids. This receptor was identified in a woman aged 80 or older with urothelial cancer. The chain joins TRBV27 to TRBJ1-1; D uncertain. The sample in question was PBMCs, obtained around atezolizumab (anti-PD-L1) treatment. CDR3: CASSLHRDTEAFF. Written as DNA, the CDR3 is TGTGCCAGCAGTCTGCACCGGGACACTGAAGCTTTCTTT.